This T cell receptor (beta chain) stems from a study of shared clonotypes between healthy human individuals. Naive CD8 populations comprised CD45RO-negative cells positively selected for CCR7, excluding terminally differentiated effector memory CD45RA+ cells. Repertoires were generated with immunoSEQ multiplex PCR, while TCRdb's copy carries only in-frame clones and drops some. The sample consists of just over 2,000,000 clones, just under 95% of them appearing once. The CDR3 is made up of 16 amino acids. The germline V gene encodes CDR1 SGDLS and CDR2 YYNGEE. V lost 7 bases and J lost 1, with 21 bases in between.

This chain links TRBV9 with TRBJ2-7, with D possibly TRBD2 on 6 matching bases. Sequencing was carried out using naive CD8+ T cells sorted from blood. The receptor was isolated from a man younger than 35 in good health. This chain's CDR3 is CASGGMEGGQSYEQYF. For the CDR3, the DNA is TGTGCCAGCGGGGGGATGGAGGGAGGCCAATCCTACGAGCAGTACTTC.